This TCR beta chain is drawn from a study of human T cells and chemical hapten exposure. Looking at the study overall: In the sensitization step, 2% DPC was placed on 2 cm by 2 cm of upper inner arm skin. Across the whole study, which lasted around 26 weeks, patients were given diphenylcyclopropenone on the scalp once a week.

It was the library that attached unique molecular identifiers to individual cDNA molecules. One entry per CDR3 protein, called by TCRdb with MiXCR from the RACE reads. The sample includes roughly 40,000 distinct CDR3 sequences, more than 9.5% of them seen just once. This clonotype has a handful of counts. V dropped 3 bases and J dropped 5; count of bases not matched to a gene: 15. Germline values: CDR1 MNHEY, CDR2 SMNVEV (reference sequence). The CDR3 spans 17 residues. Time point specified: patch test 3, about 24 weeks after DPC sensitization. Specified treatment: therapeutic diphenylcyclopropenone sensitization with weekly scalp DPC. Unseparated into fractions, whole blood served as the source from which total RNA was extracted. Researchers sampled blood before each patch test went on.

The chain uses TRBV27 and TRBJ2-7, with 8 bases fitting TRBD2. The clonotype was recovered from a woman in her 40s with alopecia areata. Some clones in this sample may be carry-over from other donors' samples. This specimen consisted of whole blood, obtained in connection with sensitization to the hapten diphenylcyclopropenone (DPC). The CDR3 region is CASSFLGAGSGVDEQYF. As DNA, the CDR3 is TGTGCCAGCAGTTTTTTAGGGGCTGGTAGCGGGGTAGACGAGCAGTACTTC.